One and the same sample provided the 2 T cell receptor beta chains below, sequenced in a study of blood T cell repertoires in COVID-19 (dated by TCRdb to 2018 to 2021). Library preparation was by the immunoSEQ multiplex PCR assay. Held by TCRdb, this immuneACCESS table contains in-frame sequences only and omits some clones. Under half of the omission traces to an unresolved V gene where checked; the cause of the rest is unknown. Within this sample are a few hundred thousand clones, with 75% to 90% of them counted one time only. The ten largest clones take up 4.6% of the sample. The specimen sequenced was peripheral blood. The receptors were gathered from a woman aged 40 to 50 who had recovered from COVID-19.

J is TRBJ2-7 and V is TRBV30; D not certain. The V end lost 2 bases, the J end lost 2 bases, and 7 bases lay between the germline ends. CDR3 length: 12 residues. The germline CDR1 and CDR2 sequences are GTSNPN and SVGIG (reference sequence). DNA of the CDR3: TGTGCCTGGAGTTCAGGCACCTACGAGCAGTACGTC. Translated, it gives CAWSSGTYEQYV.

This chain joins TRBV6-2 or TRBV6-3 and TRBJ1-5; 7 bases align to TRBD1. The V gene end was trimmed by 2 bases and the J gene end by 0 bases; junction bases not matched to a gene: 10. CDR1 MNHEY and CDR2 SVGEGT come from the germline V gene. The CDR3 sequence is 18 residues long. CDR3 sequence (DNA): TGTGCCAGCAGTTACGAGGGGGCGGAAGGGTATAGCAATCAGCCCCAGCATTTT. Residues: CASSYEGAEGYSNQPQHF.